This TCR beta chain is from a study of T cells in Graves' hyperthyroidism and ophthalmopathy. Study-wide background: Peripheral blood was taken when the disease was first diagnosed, before any treatment began.

Germline V gene data show CDR1 as SNHLY and CDR2 as FYNNEI. The V segment lost 6 bases and the J segment 4 bases; nucleotides outside the gene matches: 12. The CDR3 sequence is 16 residues long. A patient was excluded if there was uncontrolled infection, other autoimmune disease, pregnancy or lactation. This clonotype has at least ten counts. RNA transcripts gave rise to amplified TCR beta CDR3 regions. The TCR CDR3 first-round RT-PCR relied on the HTBI primer set. TCRdb reanalysed the multiplex PCR reads using MiXCR and keeps one entry per CDR3 protein. The profile shows hundreds of thousands of distinct CDR3 sequences, approximately 20% of them singletons.

This receptor was identified in a man aged 40-55 years with Graves' hyperthyroidism. This chain links TRBV2 with TRBJ2-5; 9 bases are shared with TRBD2. The sample taken for sequencing was blood. The CDR3 reads CASSGTGGGAAETQYF. For the CDR3, the DNA is TGTGCCAGCAGCGGTACGGGCGGGGGGGCAGCAGAGACCCAGTACTTC.